This TCR beta chain was observed in a study of cytomegalovirus exposure and HLA in healthy donors. Points from the study as a whole: Later analysis associated a missense DCLRE1C variant with TCR beta V- and J-gene trimming.

The CDR3 contains 17 residues. Germline-derived CDR1 and CDR2 are SGHNT and YYREEE (reference sequence). The J segment lost 2 bases and the V segment lost 0 bases, leaving 10 bases of the junction unmatched. A remark on this clone: Antigen specificity is unknown.

PCR primers comprised 60 Vbeta and 13 Jbeta primers. The data were produced by immunoSEQ multiplex PCR, yet TCRdb's version contains in-frame clones alone and is incomplete. The table has around 180,000 clones, roughly 80% seen once. Material: PBMCs. The clonotype was recovered from a woman between 25 and 40 years old in good health and CMV-seropositive. V is TRBV5-4 and J is TRBJ2-5; 7 bases align to TRBD2. The CDR3 DNA is TGTGCCAGCAGCTTGGGGATTACCAGGGAGGGTCAAGAGACCCAGTACTTC. This sequence encodes CASSLGITREGQETQYF.